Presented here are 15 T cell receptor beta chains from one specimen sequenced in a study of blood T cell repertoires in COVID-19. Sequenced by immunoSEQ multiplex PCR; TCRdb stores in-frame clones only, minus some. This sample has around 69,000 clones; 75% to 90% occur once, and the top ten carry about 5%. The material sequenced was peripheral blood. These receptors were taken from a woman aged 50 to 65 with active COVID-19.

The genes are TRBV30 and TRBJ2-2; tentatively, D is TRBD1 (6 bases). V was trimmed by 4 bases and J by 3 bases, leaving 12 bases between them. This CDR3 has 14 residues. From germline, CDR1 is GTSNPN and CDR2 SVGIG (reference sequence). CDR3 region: CAWIRDIHTGELFF. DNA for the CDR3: TGTGCCTGGATAAGGGACATCCACACCGGGGAGCTGTTTTTT.

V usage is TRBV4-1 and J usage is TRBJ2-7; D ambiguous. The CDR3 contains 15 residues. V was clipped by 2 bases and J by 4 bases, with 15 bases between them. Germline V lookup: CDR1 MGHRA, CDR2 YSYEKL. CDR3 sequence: CASSQTQDPLYEQYF. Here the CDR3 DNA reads TGCGCCAGCAGCCAAACCCAAGATCCCCTATACGAGCAGTACTTC.

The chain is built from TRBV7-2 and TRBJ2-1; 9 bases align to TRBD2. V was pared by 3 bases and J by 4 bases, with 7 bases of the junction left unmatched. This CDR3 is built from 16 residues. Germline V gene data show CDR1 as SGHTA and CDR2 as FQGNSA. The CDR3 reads CASSFLAGIIYNEQFF. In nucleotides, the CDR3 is TGTGCCAGCAGCTTCCTAGCGGGGATTATTTACAATGAGCAGTTCTTC.

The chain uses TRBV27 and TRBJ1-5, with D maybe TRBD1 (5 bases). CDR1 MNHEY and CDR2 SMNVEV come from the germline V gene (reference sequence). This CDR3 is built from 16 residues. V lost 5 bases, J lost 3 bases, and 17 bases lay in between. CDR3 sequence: CASSGGVEGTNQPQHF. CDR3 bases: TGTGCCAGCAGTGGCGGGGTTGAGGGGACCAATCAGCCCCAGCATTTT.

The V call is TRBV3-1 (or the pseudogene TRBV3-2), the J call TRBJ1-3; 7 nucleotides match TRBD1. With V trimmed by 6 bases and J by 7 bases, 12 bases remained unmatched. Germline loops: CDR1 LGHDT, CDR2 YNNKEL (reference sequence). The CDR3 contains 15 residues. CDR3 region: CASSLTGPAGNTIYF. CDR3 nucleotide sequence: TGTGCCAGCAGTCTGACAGGGCCAGCCGGGAACACCATATATTTT.

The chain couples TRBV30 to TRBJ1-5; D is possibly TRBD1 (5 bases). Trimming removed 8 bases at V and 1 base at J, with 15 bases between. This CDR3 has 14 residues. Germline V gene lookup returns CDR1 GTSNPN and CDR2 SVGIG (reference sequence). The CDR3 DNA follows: TGTGCCCATGCTTGGGCAGGGAGCAATCAGCCCCAGCATTTT. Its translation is CAHAWAGSNQPQHF. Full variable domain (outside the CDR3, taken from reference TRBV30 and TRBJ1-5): SQTIHQWPATLVQPVGSPLSLECTVEGTSNPNLYWYRQAAGRGLQLLFYSVGIGQISSEVPQNLSASRPQDRQFILSSKKLLLSDSGFYLCAHAWAGSNQPQHFGDGTRLSIL.

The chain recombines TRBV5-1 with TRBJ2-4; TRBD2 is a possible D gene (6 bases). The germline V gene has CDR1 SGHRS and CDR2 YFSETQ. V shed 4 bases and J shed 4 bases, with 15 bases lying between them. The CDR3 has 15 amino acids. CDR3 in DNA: TGCGCCAGCAGCGCCGGAGGGAGAGGGAAAAACATTCAGTACTTC. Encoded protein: CASSAGGRGKNIQYF.

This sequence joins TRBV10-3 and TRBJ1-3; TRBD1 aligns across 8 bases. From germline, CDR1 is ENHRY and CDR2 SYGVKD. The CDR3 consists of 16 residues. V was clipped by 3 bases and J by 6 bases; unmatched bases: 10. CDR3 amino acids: CAISDLSGGMENTIYF. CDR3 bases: TGTGCCATCAGTGACCTATCAGGGGGCATGGAAAACACCATATATTTT.

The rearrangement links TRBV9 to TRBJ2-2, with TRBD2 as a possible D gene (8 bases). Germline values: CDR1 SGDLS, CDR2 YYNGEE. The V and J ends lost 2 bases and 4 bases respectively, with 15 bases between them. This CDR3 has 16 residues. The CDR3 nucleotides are TGTGCCAGCAGCGTCGGGAGGGGGCTCGGCACCGGGGAGCTGTTTTTT. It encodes CASSVGRGLGTGELFF.

The DNA for the CDR3 is TGTGCCAGCAGCTTTGAGGTAGTTGAGACCCAGTACTTC. Protein product: CASSFEVVETQYF. This chain joins TRBV11-2 and TRBJ2-5; the D is unclear. CDR1 and CDR2 (germline): SGHAT, FQNNGV. Trimming took off 3 bases at V and 5 bases at J, with 10 bases between the two ends. CDR3 length equals 13 residues.

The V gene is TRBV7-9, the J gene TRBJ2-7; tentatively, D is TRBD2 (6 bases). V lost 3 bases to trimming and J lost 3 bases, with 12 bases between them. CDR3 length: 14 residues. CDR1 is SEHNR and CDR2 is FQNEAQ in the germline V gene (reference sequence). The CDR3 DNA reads TGTGCCAGCAGCTTCGTTGGAGGGGTCTACGAGCAGTACTTC. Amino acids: CASSFVGGVYEQYF.

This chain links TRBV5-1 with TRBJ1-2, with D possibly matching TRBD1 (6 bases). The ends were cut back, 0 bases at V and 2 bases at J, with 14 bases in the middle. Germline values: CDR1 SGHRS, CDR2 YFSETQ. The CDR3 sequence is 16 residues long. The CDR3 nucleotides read TGCGCCAGCAGCTTGGCAGGCGGCAGGGGCAACTATGGCTACACCTTC. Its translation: CASSLAGGRGNYGYTF.

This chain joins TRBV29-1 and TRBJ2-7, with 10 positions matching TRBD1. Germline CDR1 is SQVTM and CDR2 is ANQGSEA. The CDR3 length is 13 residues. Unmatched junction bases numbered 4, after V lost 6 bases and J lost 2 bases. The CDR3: CSVTGTGAYEQYF. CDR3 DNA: TGCAGCGTCACTGGGACAGGGGCCTACGAGCAGTACTTC.

The CDR3 nucleotides are TGTGCCAGCACGAGACAGGAGATGAACACTGAAGCTTTCTTT. This translates into CASTRQEMNTEAFF. The chain links TRBV13 to TRBJ1-1, with D maybe TRBD1 (6 bases). The V gene lost 7 bases and the J gene lost 0 bases, with 12 bases spanning the gap. The CDR3 runs 14 residues. The V gene's germline CDR1 is PRHDT and CDR2 FYEKMQ (reference sequence).

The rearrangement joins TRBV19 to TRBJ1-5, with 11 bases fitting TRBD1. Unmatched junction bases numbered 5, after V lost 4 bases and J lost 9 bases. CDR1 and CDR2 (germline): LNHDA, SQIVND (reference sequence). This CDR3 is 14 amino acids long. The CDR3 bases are TGTGCCAGTAGTACCGGGACAGGGGGGACGCCCCAGCATTTT. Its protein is CASSTGTGGTPQHF.